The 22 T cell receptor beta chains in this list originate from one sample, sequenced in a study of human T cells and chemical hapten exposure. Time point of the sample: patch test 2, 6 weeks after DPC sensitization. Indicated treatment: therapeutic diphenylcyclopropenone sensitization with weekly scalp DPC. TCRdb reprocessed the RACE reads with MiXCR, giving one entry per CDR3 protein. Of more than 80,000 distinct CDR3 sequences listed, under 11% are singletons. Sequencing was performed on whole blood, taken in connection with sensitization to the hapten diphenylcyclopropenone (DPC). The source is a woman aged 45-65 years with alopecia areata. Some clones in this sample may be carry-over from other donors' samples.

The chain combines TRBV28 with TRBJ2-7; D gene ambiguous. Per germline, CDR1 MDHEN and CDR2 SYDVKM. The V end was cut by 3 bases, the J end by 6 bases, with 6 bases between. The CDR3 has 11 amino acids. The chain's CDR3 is CASSLQREQYF. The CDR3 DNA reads TGTGCCAGCAGTTTGCAGCGCGAGCAGTACTTC.

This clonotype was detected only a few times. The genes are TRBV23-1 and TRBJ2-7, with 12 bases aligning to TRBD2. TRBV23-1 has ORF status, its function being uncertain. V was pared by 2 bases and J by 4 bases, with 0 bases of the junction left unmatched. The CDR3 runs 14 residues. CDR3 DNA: TGCGCCAGCAGTCAAGGACTAGCGGGATACGAGCAGTACTTC. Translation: CASSQGLAGYEQYF.

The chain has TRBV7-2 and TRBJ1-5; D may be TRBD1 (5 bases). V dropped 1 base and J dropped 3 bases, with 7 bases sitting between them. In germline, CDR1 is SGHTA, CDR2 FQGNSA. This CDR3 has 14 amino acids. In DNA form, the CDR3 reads TGTGCCAGCAGCTTAGGAGGGGACAATCAGCCCCAGCATTTT. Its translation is CASSLGGDNQPQHF.

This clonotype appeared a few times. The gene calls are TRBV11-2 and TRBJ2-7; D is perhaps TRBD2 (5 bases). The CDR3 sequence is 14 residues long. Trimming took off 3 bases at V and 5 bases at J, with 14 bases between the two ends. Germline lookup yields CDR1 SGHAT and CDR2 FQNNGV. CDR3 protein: CASSFINTGDEQYF. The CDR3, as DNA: TGTGCCAGCAGCTTTATTAACACCGGGGACGAGCAGTACTTC.

CDR3 coding DNA: TGTGCCAGCAGTTTAAGGGGACAGGTCCTGGACAATGAGCAGTTCTTC. Protein sequence: CASSLRGQVLDNEQFF. The chain employs TRBV27 and TRBJ2-1, with 8 bases aligning to TRBD1. Trimming removed 2 bases from V and 5 bases from J; junction bases left unmatched: 8. CDR1 and CDR2 (germline): MNHEY, SMNVEV (reference sequence). The CDR3 length is 16 residues.

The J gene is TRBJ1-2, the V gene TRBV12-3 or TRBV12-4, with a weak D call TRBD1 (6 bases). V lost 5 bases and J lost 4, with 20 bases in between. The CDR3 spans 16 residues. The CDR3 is CASSDSQGQSVYGYTF. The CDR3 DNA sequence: TGTGCCAGCAGTGACTCCCAGGGACAATCCGTCTATGGCTACACCTTC.

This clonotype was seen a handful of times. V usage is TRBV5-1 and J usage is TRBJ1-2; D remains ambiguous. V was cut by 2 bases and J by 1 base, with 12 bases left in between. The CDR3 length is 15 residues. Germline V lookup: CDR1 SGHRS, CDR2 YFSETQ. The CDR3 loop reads CASSFGLTLNYGYTF. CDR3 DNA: TGCGCCAGCAGCTTTGGACTAACCCTTAACTATGGCTACACCTTC.

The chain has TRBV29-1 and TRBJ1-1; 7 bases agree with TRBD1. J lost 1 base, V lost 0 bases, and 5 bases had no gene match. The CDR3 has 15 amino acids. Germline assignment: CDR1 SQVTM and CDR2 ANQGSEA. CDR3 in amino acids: CSVEDLTGRNTEAFF. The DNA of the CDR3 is TGCAGCGTTGAAGATCTGACAGGGAGGAACACTGAAGCTTTCTTT.

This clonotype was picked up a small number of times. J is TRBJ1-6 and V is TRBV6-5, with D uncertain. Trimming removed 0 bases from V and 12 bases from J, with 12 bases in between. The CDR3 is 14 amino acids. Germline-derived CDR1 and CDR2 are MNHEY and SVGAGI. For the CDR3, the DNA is TGTGCCAGCAGTTACTCTAGCGGCAGCGAACCCCTCCACTTT. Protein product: CASSYSSGSEPLHF.

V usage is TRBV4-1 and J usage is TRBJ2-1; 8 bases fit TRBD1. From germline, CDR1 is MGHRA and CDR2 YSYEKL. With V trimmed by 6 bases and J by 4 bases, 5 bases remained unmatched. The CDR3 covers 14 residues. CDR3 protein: CASRFWDRYNEQFF. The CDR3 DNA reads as TGCGCCAGCAGATTCTGGGACAGGTACAATGAGCAGTTCTTC.

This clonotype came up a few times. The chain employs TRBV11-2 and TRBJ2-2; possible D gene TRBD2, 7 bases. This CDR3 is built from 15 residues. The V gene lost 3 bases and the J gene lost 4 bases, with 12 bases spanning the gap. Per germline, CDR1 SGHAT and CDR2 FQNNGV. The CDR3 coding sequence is TGTGCCAGCAGCTTGATCCGGGGGGCCACCGGGGAGCTGTTTTTT. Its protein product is CASSLIRGATGELFF.

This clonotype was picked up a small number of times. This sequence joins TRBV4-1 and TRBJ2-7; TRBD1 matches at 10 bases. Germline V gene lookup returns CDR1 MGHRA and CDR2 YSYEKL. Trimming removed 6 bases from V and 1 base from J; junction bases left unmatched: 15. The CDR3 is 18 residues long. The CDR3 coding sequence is TGCGCCAGCAGTCCCCTTCGGAGCGGGACAGGGGCGTCCTACGAGCAGTACTTC. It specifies CASSPLRSGTGASYEQYF.

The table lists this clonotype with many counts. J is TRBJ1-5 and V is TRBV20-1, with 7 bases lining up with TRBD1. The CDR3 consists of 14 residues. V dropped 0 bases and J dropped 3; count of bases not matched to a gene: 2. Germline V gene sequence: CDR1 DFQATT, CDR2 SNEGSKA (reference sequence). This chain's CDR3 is CSAREGGFNQPQHF. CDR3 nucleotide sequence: TGCAGTGCTAGAGAAGGGGGCTTCAATCAGCCCCAGCATTTT.

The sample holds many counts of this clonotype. In DNA, the CDR3 is TGTGCCAGCAGCTTGAACAGGGGCTACGAGCAGTACTTC. Encoded protein: CASSLNRGYEQYF. V gene TRBV5-4 combines with J gene TRBJ2-7; 7 bases line up with TRBD1. V was clipped by 1 base and J by 3 bases; unmatched bases: 1. The CDR3 runs 13 residues. The germline gives CDR1 SGHNT, CDR2 YYREEE (reference sequence). Using reference TRBV5-4 and TRBJ2-7 for the parts outside the CDR3, the full variable domain is ETGVTQSPTHLIKTRGQQVTLRCSSQSGHNTVSWYQQALGQGPQFIFQYYREEENGRGNFPPRFSGLQFPNYSSELNVNALELDDSALYLCASSLNRGYEQYFGPGTRLTVT.

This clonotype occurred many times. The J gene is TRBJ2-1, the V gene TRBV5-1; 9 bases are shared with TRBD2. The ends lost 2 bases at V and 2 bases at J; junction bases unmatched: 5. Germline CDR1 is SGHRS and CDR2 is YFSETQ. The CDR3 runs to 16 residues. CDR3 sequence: CASSLGGRGAYNEQFF. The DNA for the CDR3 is TGCGCCAGCAGCTTAGGCGGGAGGGGAGCCTACAATGAGCAGTTCTTC.

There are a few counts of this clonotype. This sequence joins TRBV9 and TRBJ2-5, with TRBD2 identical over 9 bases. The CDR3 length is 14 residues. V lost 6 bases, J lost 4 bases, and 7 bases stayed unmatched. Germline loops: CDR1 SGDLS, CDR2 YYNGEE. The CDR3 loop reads CASTRSGGTETQYF. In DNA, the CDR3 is TGTGCCAGCACCCGGAGCGGGGGGACAGAGACCCAGTACTTC.

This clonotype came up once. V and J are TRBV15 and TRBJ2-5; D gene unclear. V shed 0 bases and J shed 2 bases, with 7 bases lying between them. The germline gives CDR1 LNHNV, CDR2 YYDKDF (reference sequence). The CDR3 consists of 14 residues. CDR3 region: CATSRDRGQETQYF. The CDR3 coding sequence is TGTGCCACCAGCAGAGATCGCGGACAAGAGACCCAGTACTTC.

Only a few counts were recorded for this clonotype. Written as DNA, the CDR3 is TGTGCTAGTGGTTTGGCCTCCGGGACAGGTGCGGAGACCCAGTACTTC. Protein: CASGLASGTGAETQYF. The chain carries TRBV12-5 and TRBJ2-5, with TRBD1 identical over 8 bases. V shed 1 base, J shed 5 bases, and the junction held 9 bases outside the gene matches. This CDR3 contains 16 residues. Germline V gene data show CDR1 as LGHNT and CDR2 as FRNRAP.

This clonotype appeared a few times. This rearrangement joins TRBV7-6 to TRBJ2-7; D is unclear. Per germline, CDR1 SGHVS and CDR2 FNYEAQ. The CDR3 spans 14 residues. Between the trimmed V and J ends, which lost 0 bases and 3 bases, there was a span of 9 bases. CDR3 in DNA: TGTGCCAGCAGCTTAGCGTCCCAAAACTACGAGCAGTACTTC. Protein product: CASSLASQNYEQYF. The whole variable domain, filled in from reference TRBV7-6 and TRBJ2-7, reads GAGVSQSPRYKVTKRGQDVALRCDPISGHVSLYWYRQALGQGPEFLTYFNYEAQQDKSGLPNDRFSAERPEGSISTLTIQRTEQRDSAMYRCASSLASQNYEQYFGPGTRLTVT.

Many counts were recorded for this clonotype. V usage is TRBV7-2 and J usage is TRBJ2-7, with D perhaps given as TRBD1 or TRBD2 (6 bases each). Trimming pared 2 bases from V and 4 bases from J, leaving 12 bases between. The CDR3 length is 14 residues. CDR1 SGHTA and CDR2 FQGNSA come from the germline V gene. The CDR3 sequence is CASSLKGGTYEQYF. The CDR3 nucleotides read TGTGCCAGCAGCTTAAAAGGGGGGACTTACGAGCAGTACTTC.

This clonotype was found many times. Written as DNA, the CDR3 is TGTGCCAGCAGCCGAACTAGCGGGAGCACCGGGGAGCTGTTTTTT. Translating it yields CASSRTSGSTGELFF. The chain uses TRBV14 and TRBJ2-2, with 11 bases identical to TRBD2. In germline, CDR1 is SGHDN, CDR2 FVKESK. J gave up 4 bases and V 4 bases, and 2 bases lay outside the gene matches. This CDR3 is built from 15 residues.

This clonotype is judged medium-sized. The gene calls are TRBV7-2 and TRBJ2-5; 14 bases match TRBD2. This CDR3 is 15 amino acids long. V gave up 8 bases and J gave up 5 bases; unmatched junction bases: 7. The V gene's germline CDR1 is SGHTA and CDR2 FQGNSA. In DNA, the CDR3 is TGTGCCAGCGGGACTAGCGGGAGCCGGTTGGAGACCCAGTACTTC. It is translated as CASGTSGSRLETQYF.